This T cell receptor beta chain was profiled in a study of blood T cell repertoires in COVID-19. About the research overall: The United States, Italy and Spain supplied acute and convalescent COVID-19 samples.

CDR3 length equals 15 residues. Trimming left V 2 bases short and J 4 bases short, with 15 bases between. CDR1 and CDR2 from the germline V gene are KGHSH and LQKENI. This table comes from immunoSEQ multiplex PCR, and its TCRdb copy is limited to in-frame clones, with some not included. The sample lists about 25,000 clones, roughly nine tenths occurring once. The specimen sequenced was peripheral blood. This chain joins TRBV18 and TRBJ2-7, with D possibly TRBD2 on 6 matching bases. The clonotype comes from a man between 65 and 85 years old with active COVID-19. The CDR3 loop is CASSPGGTLSYEQYF. In DNA form, the CDR3 reads TGTGCCAGCTCACCAGGAGGGACCTTAAGTTACGAGCAGTACTTC.